Below, 7 T cell receptor beta chains from the same sample are listed, as sequenced in a study of blood T cell repertoires in COVID-19 (dated by TCRdb to the early 2020s). The library was built by means of the immunoSEQ multiplex PCR assay. The table was pulled from immuneACCESS by TCRdb, which kept in-frame rearrangements only. Such tables lose some clones; where checked, under half of the loss comes from unresolved V genes, and the rest has no known cause. Counted in this sample were approximately 50,000 clones; 70% to 85% of them appeared once. The ten top clones hold 25% of the sample. Sequencing was performed on peripheral blood. The receptors stem from an older man with acute or convalescent COVID-19.

This chain uses TRBV19 with TRBJ1-4, with a possible D match to TRBD1 (6 bases). The ends were cut back, 5 bases at V and 8 bases at J, with 18 bases in the middle. Germline CDR1 reads LNHDA; CDR2 reads SQIVND (reference sequence). The CDR3 runs to 15 residues. CDR3 in DNA: TGTGCCAGTAGTCTTATACAGGGAGTGGGGGAAAAACTGTTTTTT. Translated, it gives CASSLIQGVGEKLFF.

The gene calls are TRBV27 and TRBJ2-5; TRBD2 agrees at 11 bases. The CDR3 is made up of 14 amino acids. Per germline, CDR1 MNHEY and CDR2 SMNVEV (reference sequence). V was clipped by 2 bases and J by 4 bases; unmatched bases: 0. CDR3 bases: TGTGCCAGCAGTTTAACTAGCGGGAGAGAGACCCAGTACTTC. It translates to CASSLTSGRETQYF.

CDR3 residues: CASGPQSAGYLFTQYF. DNA of the CDR3: TGTGCTAGTGGCCCTCAGTCGGCAGGGTATTTGTTTACGCAGTATTTT. The genes are TRBV12-5 and TRBJ2-3; TRBD1 is a possible D gene (5 bases). The CDR3 is 16 residues long. Looked up from germline, CDR1 is LGHNT and CDR2 is FRNRAP. V lost 6 bases and J 8 bases, leaving 24 bases between the germline ends. The full variable domain, rest sourced from reference TRBV12-5 and TRBJ2-3, is DARVTQTPRHKVTEMGQEVTMRCQPILGHNTVFWYRQTMMQGLELLAYFRNRAPLDDSGMPKDRFSAEMPDATLATLKIQPSEPRDSAVYFCASGPQSAGYLFTQYFGPGTRLTVL.

This sequence joins TRBV5-1 and TRBJ2-3; possible D gene TRBD2, 7 bases. Germline assignment: CDR1 SGHRS and CDR2 YFSETQ. V was shortened by 5 bases and J by 2 bases, with 18 bases between the two germline ends. The CDR3 has 16 amino acids. The CDR3 coding sequence is TGCGCCAGCAGGACCGGGACGGGGGGCATCACAGATACGCAGTATTTT. Its protein is CASRTGTGGITDTQYF.

This chain links TRBV28 with TRBJ1-5, with D perhaps matching TRBD1 (6 bases). V shed 5 bases and J shed 6 bases, with 14 bases lying between them. Germline V gene sequence: CDR1 MDHEN, CDR2 SYDVKM. This CDR3 is built from 14 residues. The CDR3 is CASSPTGLGQPQHF. In nucleotides, the CDR3 is TGTGCCAGCAGTCCTACAGGGTTGGGTCAGCCCCAGCATTTT.

CDR3 in amino acids: CASGLEEGRNQPQHF. The DNA for the CDR3 is TGTGCTAGTGGTTTGGAAGAGGGCAGGAATCAGCCCCAGCATTTT. This chain joins TRBV12-5 and TRBJ1-5; D is unclear. The germline CDR1 and CDR2 sequences are LGHNT and FRNRAP. V was cut by 1 base and J by 4 bases, with 11 bases left in between. This CDR3 spans 15 amino acids.

This clone has just one count. V gene TRBV6-5 combines with J gene TRBJ2-5; 10 bases match TRBD1. The CDR3 has 14 amino acids. V lost 7 bases to trimming and J lost 4 bases; unmatched junction nucleotides: 6. Germline V gives CDR1 MNHEY, CDR2 SVGAGI. CDR3 sequence reads: CASTDRGLGETQYF. As DNA, the CDR3 is TGTGCCAGCACCGACAGGGGGCTGGGAGAGACCCAGTACTTC.